The 24 T cell receptor beta chains given below trace back to one sample, sequenced in a study of a mutant IDH1 vaccine in newly diagnosed glioma. For these receptors, no antigen is known. Time point of the sample: week 47, end of study. Alongside topical imiquimod, each dose of vaccine comprised 300 ug of mutant IDH1 20-mer peptide. Some clones are missing from TCRdb's copy, which holds only in-frame ones; the method was immunoSEQ multiplex PCR. The sample has more than 50,000 clones, less than 70% seen once. Sequenced here: peripheral blood mononuclear cells (PBMCs), sampled from a glioma patient whose treatment included an IDH1 peptide vaccine. Receptors were obtained from a man aged 35-49 years with glioma. Some clones in this sample may be carry-over from other donors' samples.

This clone has just one count. The gene calls are TRBV5-1 and TRBJ2-1; 8 bases align to TRBD2. In germline, CDR1 is SGHRS, CDR2 YFSETQ. V shed 3 bases and J 5 bases; nucleotides not matched to a gene: 10. The CDR3 has 16 amino acids. The CDR3, as DNA: TGCGCCAGCAGCTCGGGGGGGGGACACCCAAACAATGAGCAGTTCTTC. Translated: CASSSGGGHPNNEQFF.

The chain links TRBV7-8 to TRBJ1-2, with unresolved D. Per germline, CDR1 SGHVS and CDR2 FQNEAQ. The CDR3 is 15 residues long. Trimming shortened V by 1 base and J by 5 bases, and 14 bases separated the two germline ends. DNA for the CDR3: TGTGCCAGCAGCTTAGTCGTTGGAGGGTTATATGGCTACACCTTC. Translation gives CASSLVVGGLYGYTF.

The chain links TRBV30 to TRBJ2-5; tentatively, D is TRBD1 (6 bases). The CDR3 extends over 15 amino acids. The germline V and J ends were trimmed by 0 bases and 5 bases, with 16 bases remaining between them. Germline-derived CDR1 and CDR2 are GTSNPN and SVGIG (reference sequence). The DNA for the CDR3 is TGTGCCTGGAGTGTAATGGGGGCAGTCCGGGAGACCCAGTACTTC. Protein: CAWSVMGAVRETQYF.

The chain joins TRBV6-5 to TRBJ1-2; D may be TRBD1 (5 bases). Germline CDR1 is MNHEY and CDR2 is SVGAGI. V was pared by 2 bases and J by 6 bases, with 7 bases between. The CDR3 spans 12 residues. CDR3 nucleotide sequence: TGTGCCAGCAGTTACGTAGGGGATGGCTACACCTTC. Protein sequence: CASSYVGDGYTF.

CDR3 sequence reads: CATVGPSSYNEQFF. The CDR3 nucleotides read TGTGCCACCGTGGGGCCGAGCTCCTACAATGAGCAGTTCTTC. The J gene is TRBJ2-1, the V gene TRBV6-6; TRBD1 might be the D (5 bases). The length of the CDR3 is 14 residues. Germline loops: CDR1 MNHNY, CDR2 SVGAGI (reference sequence). Trimming left V 10 bases short and J 0 bases short, with 13 bases between.

V is TRBV7-9 and J is TRBJ2-5, with D possibly being TRBD2 (6 bases). Germline CDR1 reads SEHNR; CDR2 reads FQNEAQ (reference sequence). This CDR3 comprises 14 residues. V was clipped by 1 base and J by 5 bases, with 11 bases between them. CDR3 amino acids: CASSLGAGQETQYF. The CDR3, as DNA: TGTGCCAGCAGCTTAGGGGCGGGGCAGGAGACCCAGTACTTC.

The chain is built from TRBV5-1 and TRBJ2-3; D not resolved. The CDR3 is 14 amino acids. From germline, CDR1 is SGHRS and CDR2 YFSETQ. The V gene lost 0 bases and the J gene lost 1 base, with 6 bases spanning the gap. The CDR3, as DNA: TGCGCCAGCAGCTTGGACGGCCGCACAGATACGCAGTATTTT. Its translation is CASSLDGRTDTQYF.

The chain combines TRBV5-8 with TRBJ2-5; D is perhaps TRBD2 (5 bases). Germline-derived CDR1 and CDR2 are SGHTS and YDEGEE. V lost 4 bases to trimming and J lost 1 base, with 11 bases between them. This CDR3 region has 14 residues. The DNA of the CDR3 is TGTGCCAGCAGCAGAGGGATGGCCCAAGAGACCCAGTACTTC. Translation: CASSRGMAQETQYF.

The gene calls are TRBV19 and TRBJ2-3, with a possible D match to TRBD1 (5 bases). The CDR3 runs 17 residues. The ends were cut back, 7 bases at V and 0 bases at J, with 20 bases in the middle. CDR1 is LNHDA, CDR2 SQIVND, per germline (reference sequence). CDR3 nucleotide sequence: TGTGCCAGTACCAAGGGGTTAGGGCCCCTAAGCACAGATACGCAGTATTTT. This sequence encodes CASTKGLGPLSTDTQYF. Full variable domain (missing parts from reference TRBV19 and TRBJ2-3): DGGITQSPKYLFRKEGQNVTLSCEQNLNHDAMYWYRQDPGQGLRLIYYSQIVNDFQKGDIAEGYSVSREKKESFPLTVTSAQKNPTAFYLCASTKGLGPLSTDTQYFGPGTRLTVL.

The chain recombines TRBV7-8 with TRBJ2-7; D uncertain. Trimming stripped 4 bases from V and 2 bases from J, with 9 bases between. This CDR3 spans 13 amino acids. Germline V gene lookup returns CDR1 SGHVS and CDR2 FQNEAQ. CDR3 in amino acids: CASSYRETYEQYF. In nucleotides, the CDR3 is TGTGCCAGCAGCTACCGCGAAACCTACGAGCAGTACTTC.

The gene calls are TRBV5-1 and TRBJ2-7; TRBD1 matches 7 bases. V lost 7 bases, J lost 1 base, and 5 bases stayed unmatched. The CDR3 sequence is 13 residues long. Germline CDR1 and CDR2: SGHRS and YFSETQ. The CDR3 reads CASAPGQSYEQYF. The CDR3 nucleotides are TGCGCCAGCGCCCCGGGACAGTCCTACGAGCAGTACTTC.

This clone was picked up a small number of times. The CDR3 nucleotides read TGTGCCAGCAGCCAAGGGGGCGGCGCTATGAGGGCAGATACGCAGTATTTT. Encoded protein: CASSQGGGAMRADTQYF. V usage is TRBV14 and J usage is TRBJ2-3; perhaps D is TRBD1 or TRBD2 (5 bases each). V was pared by 1 base and J by 4 bases, with 18 bases between. Looked up from germline, CDR1 is SGHDN and CDR2 is FVKESK. This CDR3 contains 17 residues. The full variable domain, in which reference TRBV14 and TRBJ2-3 provide the parts outside the CDR3, is EAGVTQFPSHSVIEKGQTVTLRCDPISGHDNLYWYRRVMGKEIKFLLHFVKESKQDESGMPNNRFLAERTGGTYSTLKVQPAELEDSGVYFCASSQGGGAMRADTQYFGPGTRLTVL.

The chain uses TRBV7-2 and TRBJ1-3; no clear D. V shed 0 bases and J shed 0 bases, with 9 bases lying between them. This CDR3 spans 16 amino acids. The germline V gene has CDR1 SGHTA and CDR2 FQGNSA. The CDR3 DNA reads TGTGCCAGCAGCTTAGCGGCTCCGTTCTCTGGAAACACCATATATTTT. Translation gives CASSLAAPFSGNTIYF.

The V call is TRBV19, the J call TRBJ2-5; the D gene is possibly TRBD2 (6 bases). V was cut by 1 base and J by 1 base, with 22 bases left in between. The CDR3 length is 19 residues. Germline V gene lookup returns CDR1 LNHDA and CDR2 SQIVND (reference sequence). The CDR3 bases are TGTGCCAGTAGTATAGGTCGACGGGGTCAGGGAGCGGGCCAAGAGACCCAGTACTTC. Encoded protein: CASSIGRRGQGAGQETQYF. The whole variable domain, remainder taken from reference TRBV19 and TRBJ2-5, is DGGITQSPKYLFRKEGQNVTLSCEQNLNHDAMYWYRQDPGQGLRLIYYSQIVNDFQKGDIAEGYSVSREKKESFPLTVTSAQKNPTAFYLCASSIGRRGQGAGQETQYFGPGTRLLVL.

The rearrangement links TRBV7-2 to TRBJ1-5; 7 nucleotides match TRBD1. From germline, CDR1 is SGHTA and CDR2 FQGNSA. This CDR3 is built from 16 residues. Trimming removed 5 bases from V and 0 bases from J; junction bases left unmatched: 7. CDR3 sequence (DNA): TGTGCCAGCAGCCCCTACAGGGGTAATAGCAATCAGCCCCAGCATTTT. Amino acid sequence: CASSPYRGNSNQPQHF.

The chain joins TRBV25-1 to TRBJ1-1, with D uncertain. This CDR3 is 11 amino acids long. The germline CDR1 and CDR2 sequences are MGHDK and SYGVNS. The ends were cut back, 4 bases at V and 7 bases at J, with 7 bases in the middle. CDR3 protein: CASSAGLEAFF. CDR3 coding DNA: TGTGCCAGCAGTGCGGGCCTTGAAGCTTTCTTT.

The gene calls are TRBV7-2 and TRBJ2-1; TRBD2 agrees at 9 bases. CDR1 is SGHTA, CDR2 FQGNSA, per germline. The CDR3 runs 16 residues. With V trimmed by 2 bases and J by 6 bases, 8 bases remained unmatched. As DNA, the CDR3 is TGTGCCAGCAGCTTACGGCTAGCGGGGATTTTCAATGAGCAGTTCTTC. This sequence encodes CASSLRLAGIFNEQFF. The full variable domain, with the rest looked up from reference TRBV7-2 and TRBJ2-1, is GAGVSQSPSNKVTEKGKDVELRCDPISGHTALYWYRQSLGQGLEFLIYFQGNSAPDKSGLPSDRFSAERTGGSVSTLTIQRTQQEDSAVYLCASSLRLAGIFNEQFFGPGTRLTVL.

The sample holds a few counts of this clone. The gene calls are TRBV6-1 and TRBJ1-4; unclear D gene. This CDR3 comprises 10 residues. The germline CDR1 and CDR2 sequences are MNHNS and SASEGT. V was trimmed by 7 bases and J by 7 bases, leaving 4 bases between them. The DNA for the CDR3 is TGTGCCAGCAACGGTGAAAAACTGTTTTTT. Translating gives CASNGEKLFF.

This chain links TRBV10-3 with TRBJ1-5; tentatively, D is TRBD1 (5 bases). Germline assignment: CDR1 ENHRY and CDR2 SYGVKD. Trimming stripped 0 bases from V and 4 bases from J, with 16 bases between. CDR3 length: 17 amino acids. As DNA, the CDR3 is TGTGCCATCAGTGAGTCAGGTAGGGGAACGATAAATCAGCCCCAGCATTTT. This gives the protein CAISESGRGTINQPQHF.

CDR3 coding DNA: TGTGCCAGCAGCGCCGGGGGTTCGGACACCGGGGAGCTGTTTTTT. Amino acids: CASSAGGSDTGELFF. The chain has TRBV9 and TRBJ2-2, with a possible D match to TRBD2 (6 bases). Germline V gives CDR1 SGDLS, CDR2 YYNGEE. CDR3 length: 15 residues. Trimming pared 3 bases from V and 3 bases from J, leaving 12 bases between.

The count of this clone is one. This chain connects TRBV29-1 to TRBJ2-3; D call uncertain. CDR3 length: 15 residues. CDR1 is SQVTM and CDR2 is ANQGSEA in the germline V gene. Trimming cost V 1 base and J 0 bases, with 11 bases left between them. CDR3 amino acids: CSVEGPSTSTDTQYF. In DNA, the CDR3 is TGCAGCGTTGAAGGGCCGTCCACCAGCACAGATACGCAGTATTTT.

The rearrangement uses TRBV6-1 and TRBJ1-5; no definite D call. V dropped 11 bases and J dropped 2 bases, with 10 bases sitting between them. Germline CDR1 MNHNS, CDR2 SASEGT. This CDR3 region has 12 residues. The CDR3 bases are TGTGCCTCCGGTGCGGGCAATCAGCCCCAGCATTTT. Translation gives CASGAGNQPQHF.

The V and J genes are TRBV6-5 and TRBJ2-7, with D possibly matching TRBD1 (5 bases). The V end was cut by 4 bases, the J end by 2 bases, with 12 bases between. The CDR3 extends over 14 amino acids. Germline V lookup: CDR1 MNHEY, CDR2 SVGAGI. This CDR3 is CASSLNRPPYEQYF. CDR3 DNA: TGTGCCAGCAGTTTGAACAGGCCTCCCTACGAGCAGTACTTC.

The rearrangement uses TRBV27 and TRBJ2-3; tentatively, D is TRBD2 (6 bases). Per germline, CDR1 MNHEY and CDR2 SMNVEV (reference sequence). The CDR3 has 15 amino acids. V lost 5 bases and J 0 bases, leaving 12 bases between the germline ends. For the CDR3, the DNA is TGTGCCAGCAGTAGGAAGGGGACTAGCACAGATACGCAGTATTTT. Amino acids: CASSRKGTSTDTQYF.